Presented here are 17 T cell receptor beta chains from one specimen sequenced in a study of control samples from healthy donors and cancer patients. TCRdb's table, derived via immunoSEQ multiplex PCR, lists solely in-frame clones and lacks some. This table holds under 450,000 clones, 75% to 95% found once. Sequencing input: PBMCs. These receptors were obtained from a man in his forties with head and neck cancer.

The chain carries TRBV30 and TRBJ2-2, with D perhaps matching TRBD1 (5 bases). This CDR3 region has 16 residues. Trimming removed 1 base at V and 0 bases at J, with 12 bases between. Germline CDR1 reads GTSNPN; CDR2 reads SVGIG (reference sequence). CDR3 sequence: CAWSEWGTANTGELFF. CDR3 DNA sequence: TGTGCCTGGAGTGAGTGGGGCACTGCGAACACCGGGGAGCTGTTTTTT. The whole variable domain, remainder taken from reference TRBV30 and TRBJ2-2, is SQTIHQWPATLVQPVGSPLSLECTVEGTSNPNLYWYRQAAGRGLQLLFYSVGIGQISSEVPQNLSASRPQDRQFILSSKKLLLSDSGFYLCAWSEWGTANTGELFFGEGSRLTVL.

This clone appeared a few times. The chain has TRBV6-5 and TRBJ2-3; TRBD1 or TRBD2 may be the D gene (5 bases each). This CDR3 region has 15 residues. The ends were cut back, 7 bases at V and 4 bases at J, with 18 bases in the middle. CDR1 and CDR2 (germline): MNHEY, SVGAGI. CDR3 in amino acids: CASKLFGTPADTQYF. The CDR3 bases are TGTGCCAGCAAGTTGTTCGGGACCCCCGCAGATACGCAGTATTTT.

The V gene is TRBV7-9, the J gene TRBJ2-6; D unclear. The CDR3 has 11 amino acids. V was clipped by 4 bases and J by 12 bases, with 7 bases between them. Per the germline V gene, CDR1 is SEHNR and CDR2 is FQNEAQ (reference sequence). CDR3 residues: CASSSQTVLTF. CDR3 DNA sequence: TGTGCCAGCAGCTCGCAGACCGTCCTGACTTTC.

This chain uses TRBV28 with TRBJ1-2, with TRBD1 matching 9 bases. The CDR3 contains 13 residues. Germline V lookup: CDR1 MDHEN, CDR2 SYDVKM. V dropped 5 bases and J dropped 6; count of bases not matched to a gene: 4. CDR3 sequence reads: CASSTGQGNGYTF. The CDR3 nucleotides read TGTGCCAGCAGTACGGGACAGGGTAATGGCTACACCTTC.

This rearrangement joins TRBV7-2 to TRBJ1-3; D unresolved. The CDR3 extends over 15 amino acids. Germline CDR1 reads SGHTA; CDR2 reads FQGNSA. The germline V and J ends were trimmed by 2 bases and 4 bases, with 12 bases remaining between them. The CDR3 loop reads CASSLRARAGNTIYF. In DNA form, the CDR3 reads TGTGCCAGCAGCTTAAGGGCGAGGGCCGGAAACACCATATATTTT.

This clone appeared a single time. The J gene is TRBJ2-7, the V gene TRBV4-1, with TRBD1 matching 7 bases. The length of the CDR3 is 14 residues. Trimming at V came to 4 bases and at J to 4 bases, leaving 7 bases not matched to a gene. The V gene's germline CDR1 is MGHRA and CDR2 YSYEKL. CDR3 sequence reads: CASSLGTASYEQYF. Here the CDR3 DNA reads TGCGCCAGCAGCCTGGGGACAGCTTCTTACGAGCAGTACTTC.

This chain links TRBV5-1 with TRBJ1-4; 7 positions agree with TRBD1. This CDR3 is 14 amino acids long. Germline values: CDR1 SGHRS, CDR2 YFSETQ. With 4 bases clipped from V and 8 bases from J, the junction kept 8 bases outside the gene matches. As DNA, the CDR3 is TGCGCCAGCAGCCCCAGGGCCAGGGGGGAAAAACTGTTTTTT. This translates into CASSPRARGEKLFF. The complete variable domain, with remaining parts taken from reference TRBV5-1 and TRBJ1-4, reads KAGVTQTPRYLIKTRGQQVTLSCSPISGHRSVSWYQQTPGQGLQFLFEYFSETQRNKGNFPGRFSGRQFSNSRSEMNVSTLELGDSALYLCASSPRARGEKLFFGSGTQLSVL.

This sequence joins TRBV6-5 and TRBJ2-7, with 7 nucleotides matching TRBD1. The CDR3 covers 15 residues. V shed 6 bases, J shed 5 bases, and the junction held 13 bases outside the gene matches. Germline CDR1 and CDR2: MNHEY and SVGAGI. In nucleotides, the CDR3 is TGTGCCAGCAGCAGAAGGACTGGGACAGTAGACGAGCAGTACTTC. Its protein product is CASSRRTGTVDEQYF.

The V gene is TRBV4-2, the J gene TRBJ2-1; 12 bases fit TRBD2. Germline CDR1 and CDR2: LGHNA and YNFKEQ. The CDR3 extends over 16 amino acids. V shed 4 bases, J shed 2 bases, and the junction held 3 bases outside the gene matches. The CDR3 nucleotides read TGTGCCAGCAGCCCGAGGACTAGCGGGGCCTACAATGAGCAGTTCTTC. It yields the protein CASSPRTSGAYNEQFF.

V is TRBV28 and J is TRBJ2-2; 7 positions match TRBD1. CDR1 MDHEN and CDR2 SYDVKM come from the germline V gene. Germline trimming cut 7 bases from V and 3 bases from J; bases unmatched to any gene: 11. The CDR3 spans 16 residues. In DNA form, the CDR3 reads TGTGCCAGCACTCACCCAGGGGGAGAGGACACCGGGGAGCTGTTTTTT. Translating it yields CASTHPGGEDTGELFF.

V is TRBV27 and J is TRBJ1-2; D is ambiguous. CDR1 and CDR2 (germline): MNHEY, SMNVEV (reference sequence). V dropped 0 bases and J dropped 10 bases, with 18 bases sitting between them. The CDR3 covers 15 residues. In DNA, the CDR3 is TGTGCCAGCAGTTTATCACCCCCAGGCCCCTCAAACTACACCTTC. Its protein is CASSLSPPGPSNYTF.

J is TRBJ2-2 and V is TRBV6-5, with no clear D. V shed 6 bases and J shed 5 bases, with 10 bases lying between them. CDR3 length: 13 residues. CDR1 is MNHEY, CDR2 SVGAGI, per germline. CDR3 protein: CASSRLQTGELFF. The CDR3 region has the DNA TGTGCCAGCAGCCGATTACAGACCGGGGAGCTGTTTTTT.

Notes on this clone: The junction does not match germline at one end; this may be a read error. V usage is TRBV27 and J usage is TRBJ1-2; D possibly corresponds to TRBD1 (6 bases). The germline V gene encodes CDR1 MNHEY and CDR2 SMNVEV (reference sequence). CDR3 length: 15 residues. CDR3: CASQGWGQINSGYTF. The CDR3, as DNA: TGTGCCAGCCAGGGGTGGGGACAAATAAACTCTGGCTACACCTTC.

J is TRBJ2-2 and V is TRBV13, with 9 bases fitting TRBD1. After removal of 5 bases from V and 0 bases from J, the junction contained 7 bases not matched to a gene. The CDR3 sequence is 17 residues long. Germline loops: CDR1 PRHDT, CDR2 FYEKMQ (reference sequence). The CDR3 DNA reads TGTGCCAGCAGCCTGGACAGGGGAGACCCGAACACCGGGGAGCTGTTTTTT. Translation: CASSLDRGDPNTGELFF. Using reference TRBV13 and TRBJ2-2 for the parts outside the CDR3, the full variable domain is AAGVIQSPRHLIKEKRETATLKCYPIPRHDTVYWYQQGPGQDPQFLISFYEKMQSDKGSIPDRFSAQQFSDYHSELNMSSLELGDSALYFCASSLDRGDPNTGELFFGEGSRLTVL.

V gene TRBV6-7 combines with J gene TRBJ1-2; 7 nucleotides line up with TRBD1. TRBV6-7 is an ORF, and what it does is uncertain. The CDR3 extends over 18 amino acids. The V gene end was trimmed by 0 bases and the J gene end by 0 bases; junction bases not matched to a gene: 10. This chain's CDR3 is CASSYSPDRPPSNYGYTF. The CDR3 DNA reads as TGTGCCAGCAGTTACTCCCCGGACAGGCCACCGTCTAACTATGGCTACACCTTC.

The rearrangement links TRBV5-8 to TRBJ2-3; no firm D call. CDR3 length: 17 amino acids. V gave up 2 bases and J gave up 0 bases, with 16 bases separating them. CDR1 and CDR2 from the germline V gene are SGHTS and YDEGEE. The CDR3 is CASSFTPTHSSTDTQYF. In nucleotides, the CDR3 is TGTGCCAGCAGCTTTACCCCGACGCACTCTAGCACAGATACGCAGTATTTT.

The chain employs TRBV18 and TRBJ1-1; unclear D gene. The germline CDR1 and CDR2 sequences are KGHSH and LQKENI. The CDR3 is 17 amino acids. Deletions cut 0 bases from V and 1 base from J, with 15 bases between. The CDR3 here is CASSPPSLLGRNTEAFF. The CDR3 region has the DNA TGTGCCAGCTCACCACCGTCTTTGCTAGGTCGGAACACTGAAGCTTTCTTT.